Each of the 6 T cell receptor beta chains below was sequenced from the same sample in a study of T cells in women clearing cervical HPV infection. Measured with immunoSEQ multiplex PCR; TCRdb has only the in-frame clones, and not every one. The sample holds fewer than 30,000 clones. Sequencing was done on a sample of blood buffy coat. All receptors come from a woman aged 18-69 years with a cervical HPV16 infection that either progressed to CIN3+ or cleared (not recorded which).

Concerning this clone itself: At one end the junction does not follow the germline gene, possibly because of a read error. Read data end 3 residues before the CDR3 end; the end is taken from the germline J gene. This chain uses TRBV7-2 with TRBJ2-5; tentative D call: TRBD1 (5 bases). This CDR3 has 15 amino acids. From germline, CDR1 is SGHTA and CDR2 FQGNSA. Incomplete CDR3 DNA: TGTGCTAGCAGCCCTCCGACAGCGTACCGAGAGACC. This gives the protein CASSPPTAYRET. The full CDR3 sequence reads CASSPPTAYRETQYF. Full variable domain (remainder filled in from reference TRBV7-2 and TRBJ2-5): GAGVSQSPSNKVTEKGKDVELRCDPISGHTALYWYRQSLGQGLEFLIYFQGNSAPDKSGLPSDRFSAERTGGSVSTLTIQRTQQEDSAVYLCASSPPTAYRETQYFGPGTRLLVL.

About this clone: The read halts 3 residues ahead of the CDR3 end, with the missing end drawn from the germline J gene. The chain has TRBV27 and TRBJ2-2; the D is unclear. Germline loops: CDR1 MNHEY, CDR2 SMNVEV (reference sequence). This CDR3 comprises 13 residues. Trimming took off 5 bases at V and 5 bases at J, with 9 bases between the two ends. Partial CDR3 DNA: TGTGCCAGCAGTCCCGTGCAGACCGGGGAG. Amino acid sequence: CASSPVQTGE. The complete CDR3 sequence is CASSPVQTGELFF.

The sequenced CDR3 bases are TGTGCCACCAGCAGCATGATTGGACTAGCGGGGACCCCTAGCACAGATACG. This encodes CATSSMIGLAGTPSTDT. Given in full, the CDR3 is CATSSMIGLAGTPSTDTQYF. This chain uses TRBV15 with TRBJ2-3, with 12 bases matching TRBD2. The CDR3 end is not reached by the read, which stops 3 residues before it; the germline J gene fills it in. V shed 3 bases and J 0 bases; nucleotides not matched to a gene: 13. The germline gives CDR1 LNHNV, CDR2 YYDKDF (reference sequence). The CDR3 is 20 residues long.

Details on this clone: The read comes to an end 3 residues before the CDR3 does, leaving the germline J gene to fill in the end. V usage is TRBV2 and J usage is TRBJ2-1; no clear D. The CDR3 sequence is 13 residues long. The germline CDR1 and CDR2 sequences are SNHLY and FYNNEI. V shed 0 bases and J shed 7 bases, with 7 bases lying between them. The part of the CDR3 DNA that was read is TGTGCCAGCAGTGAAGCTGAGGTAAATGAG. This encodes CASSEAEVNE. The whole CDR3 protein reads CASSEAEVNEQFF. Combining the CDR3 with reference TRBV2 and TRBJ2-1 gives the whole variable domain EPEVTQTPSHQVTQMGQEVILRCVPISNHLYFYWYRQILGQKVEFLVSFYNNEISEKSEIFDDQFSVERPDGSNFTLKIRSTKLEDSAMYFCASSEAEVNEQFFGPGTRLTVL.

As concerns this clone: Read data end 3 residues before the CDR3 end; the end is taken from the germline J gene. This chain joins TRBV18 and TRBJ2-1; perhaps TRBD2 as D (6 bases). Germline-derived CDR1 and CDR2 are KGHSH and LQKENI. With 6 bases removed from V and 0 bases from J, the gap between germline ends came to 9 bases. The CDR3 spans 14 residues. CDR3 sequence: CASSKDYSYNEQFF. The part of the CDR3 DNA that was read is TGTGCCAGCTCTAAGGACTACTCCTACAATGAG.

As to this clone: The CDR3 end is not reached by the read, which stops 3 residues before it; the germline J gene fills it in. The same CDR3 arises from other DNA sequences in this sample as well. The chain employs TRBV6-1 and TRBJ1-3, with D possibly TRBD1 on 6 matching bases. Germline V gene lookup returns CDR1 MNHNS and CDR2 SASEGT. The CDR3 length is 18 residues. Partial CDR3 DNA: TGTGCCAGCAGTGAAGTGGGGAGGGGACCCCAAGGGGGAGCCACA. Translating gives CASSEVGRGPQGGAT. The CDR3, in full, reads CASSEVGRGPQGGATIYF.